These T cell receptor beta chains were read from a single sample in a study of chemoradiotherapy in HPV16-positive cancers. The assay was immunoSEQ multiplex PCR, and TCRdb's table has in-frame clones only and misses some. This sample has about 53,000 clones, with more than 90% found just once. The input for sequencing was blood, taken from a patient who underwent chemoradiotherapy. Receptors were obtained from a human donor with HPV-associated anogenital cancer. Each CDR3 is given with its conserved first and last residue. The D gene is left open where the match is weak. Expanded clones are given a class, and other clones once, few, many or no size at all.

clone size	D gene	V gene	J gene	CDR3 protein	CDR3 DNA
NA	NA	TRBV2	TRBJ1-6	CASSEARAAAHSPLHF	TGTGCCAGCAGTGAAGCGAGGGCAGCGGCCCATTCACCCCTCCACTTT
once	NA	TRBV30	TRBJ1-1	CAWSARLLLRENTEAFF	TGTGCCTGGAGTGCCCGACTTCTACTCAGGGAGAACACTGAAGCTTTCTTT
NA	NA	TRBV5-1	TRBJ2-3	CASSLEAEWDTQYF	TGCGCCAGCAGCTTGGAGGCGGAGTGGGATACGCAGTATTTT
NA	TRBD1	TRBV27	TRBJ1-2	CASSLTGGDSNYGYTF	TGTGCCAGCAGTTTGACAGGGGGCGATTCTAACTATGGCTACACCTTC
NA	NA	TRBV30	TRBJ1-1	CAWSAQAGTEAFF	TGTGCCTGGAGTGCTCAGGCGGGCACTGAAGCTTTCTTT
NA	TRBD2	TRBV19	TRBJ2-5	CASSPLARSGGAETQYF	TGTGCCAGTAGTCCCCTCGCTCGCAGCGGGGGGGCAGAGACCCAGTACTTC
NA	NA	TRBV4-3	TRBJ2-3	CASSLRMSDGAQYF	TGCGCCAGCAGCCTACGGATGTCGGACGGGGCGCAGTATTTT
NA	NA	TRBV6-1	TRBJ2-3	CASQSRLGTDTQYF	TGTGCCAGCCAATCCCGATTGGGGACAGATACGCAGTATTTT
NA	TRBD1	TRBV6-5	TRBJ2-3	CASRSRDRGTDTQYF	TGTGCCAGCAGGTCACGGGACAGGGGCACAGATACGCAGTATTTT
NA	NA	TRBV9	TRBJ1-2	CASSVDTNNYGYTF	TGTGCCAGCAGCGTAGACACTAACAACTATGGCTACACCTTC
NA	TRBD1	TRBV5-5	TRBJ1-1	CASSPGTGQSFTEAFF	TGTGCCAGCAGCCCCGGGACAGGCCAATCCTTCACTGAAGCTTTCTTT
NA	NA	TRBV19	TRBJ2-4	CAITHPSVAKNIQYF	TGTGCCATCACTCACCCTTCAGTAGCCAAAAACATTCAGTACTTC
NA	NA	TRBV10-2	TRBJ2-2	CASSESGIVGELFF	TGCGCCAGCAGTGAGTCTGGGATTGTTGGGGAGCTGTTTTTT
NA	NA	TRBV9	TRBJ2-5	CASSVSRGGETQYF	TGTGCCAGCAGCGTATCTCGGGGAGGAGAGACCCAGTACTTC
NA	NA	TRBV30	TRBJ1-3	CAWSQPGLISGNTIYF	TGTGCCTGGAGCCAGCCGGGACTCATCTCTGGAAACACCATATATTTT
NA	TRBD2	TRBV6-4	TRBJ2-1	CASSEEGGSSGRSGNEQFF	TGTGCCAGCAGTGAAGAGGGGGGTTCGAGCGGGAGGTCGGGGAATGAGCAGTTCTTC
NA	NA	TRBV7-3	TRBJ2-1	CASSPPTRYNEQFF	TGTGCCAGCAGCCCCCCGACCCGCTACAATGAGCAGTTCTTC
NA	NA	TRBV18	TRBJ2-2	CASSRGQNTGELFF	TGTGCCAGCTCACGCGGACAGAACACCGGGGAGCTGTTTTTT
NA	TRBD2	TRBV19	TRBJ2-1	CASSSRREGRNEQFF	TGTGCCAGTAGTAGTAGGCGGGAGGGTAGAAATGAGCAGTTCTTC
once	TRBD1	TRBV6-5	TRBJ2-7	CASSASGTAYEQYF	TGTGCCAGCAGTGCCTCCGGGACAGCCTACGAGCAGTACTTC
NA	NA	TRBV5-4	TRBJ2-4	CASSSPTGARNIQYF	TGTGCCAGCAGCTCCCCAACGGGGGCGAGGAACATTCAGTACTTC
NA	NA	TRBV6-1	TRBJ1-1	CASSEAVQRAFF	TGTGCCAGCAGCGAAGCGGTCCAGAGAGCTTTCTTT